One T cell receptor (beta chain) is described in this entry. The CDR3 covers 15 residues. Germline CDR1 MNHEY, CDR2 SMNVEV (reference sequence). Losses at the gene ends were 2 bases for V and 5 bases for J; bases not matched to a gene: 8. This record comes from a study of blood T cell repertoires in COVID-19. Produced via immunoSEQ multiplex PCR; TCRdb's table is partial and in-frame only. This sample carries more than 400,000 clones, roughly 90% of them seen once, and the ten largest clones take around 0.7%. Participants came from fewer than 25 US areas, aged roughly 18 to 90 years. Participants were placed into cohorts based on the clinical history they reported. Either two negative PCRs, clearance, or symptom resolution qualified Cohort 3 donors as recovered.

Specimen: PBMCs or T cells enriched from blood (not recorded which). The chain is built from TRBV27 and TRBJ1-1; 7 nucleotides agree with TRBD1. The sequence was obtained from a woman aged 18-29 years who had recovered from COVID-19. The CDR3 bases are TGTGCCAGCAGTTTAAGGGGGCGGGACGTGACTGAAGCTTTCTTT. It yields the protein CASSLRGRDVTEAFF.